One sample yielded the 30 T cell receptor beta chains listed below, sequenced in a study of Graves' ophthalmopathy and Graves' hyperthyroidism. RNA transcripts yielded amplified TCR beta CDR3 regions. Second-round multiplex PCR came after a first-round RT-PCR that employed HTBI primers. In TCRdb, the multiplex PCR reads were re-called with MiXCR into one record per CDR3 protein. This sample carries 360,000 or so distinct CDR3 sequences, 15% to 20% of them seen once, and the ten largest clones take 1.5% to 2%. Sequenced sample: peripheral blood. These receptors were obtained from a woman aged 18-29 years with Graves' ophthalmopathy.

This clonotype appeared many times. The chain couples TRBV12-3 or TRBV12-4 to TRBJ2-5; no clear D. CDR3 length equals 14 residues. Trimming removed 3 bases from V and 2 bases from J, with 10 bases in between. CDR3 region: CASSFSYEQETQYF. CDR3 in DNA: TGTGCCAGCAGTTTCTCTTACGAACAAGAGACCCAGTACTTC.

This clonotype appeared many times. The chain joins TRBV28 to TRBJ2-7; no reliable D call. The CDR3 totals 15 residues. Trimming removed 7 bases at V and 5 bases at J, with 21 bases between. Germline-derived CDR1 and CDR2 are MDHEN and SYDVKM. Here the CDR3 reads CASNPPQAPTHEQYF. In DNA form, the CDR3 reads TGTGCCAGCAACCCCCCCCAGGCCCCTACTCACGAGCAGTACTTC.

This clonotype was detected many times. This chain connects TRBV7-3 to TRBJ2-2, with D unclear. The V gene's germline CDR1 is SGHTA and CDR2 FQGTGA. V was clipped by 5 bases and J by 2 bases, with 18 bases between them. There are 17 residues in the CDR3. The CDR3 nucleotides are TGTGCCAGCAGCCCTCTGGGTGTTACAGAAAACACCGGGGAGCTGTTTTTT. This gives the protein CASSPLGVTENTGELFF.

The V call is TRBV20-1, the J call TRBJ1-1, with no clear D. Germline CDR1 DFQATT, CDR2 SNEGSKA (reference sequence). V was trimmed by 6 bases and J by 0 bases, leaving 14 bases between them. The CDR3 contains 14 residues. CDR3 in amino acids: CSALRRDMNTEAFF. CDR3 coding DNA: TGCAGTGCCCTGCGAAGGGATATGAACACTGAAGCTTTCTTT.

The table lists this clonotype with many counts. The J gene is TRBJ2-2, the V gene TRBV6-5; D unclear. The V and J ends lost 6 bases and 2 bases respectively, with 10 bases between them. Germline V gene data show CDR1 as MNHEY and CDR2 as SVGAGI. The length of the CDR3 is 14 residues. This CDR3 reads CASRGWTNTGELFF. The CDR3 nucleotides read TGTGCCAGCAGGGGGTGGACCAACACCGGGGAGCTGTTTTTT.

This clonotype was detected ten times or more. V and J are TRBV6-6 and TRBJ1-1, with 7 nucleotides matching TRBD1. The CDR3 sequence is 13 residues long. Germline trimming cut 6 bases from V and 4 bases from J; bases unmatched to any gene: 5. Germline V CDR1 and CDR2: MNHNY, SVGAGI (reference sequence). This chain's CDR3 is CASRLQGITEAFF. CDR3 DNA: TGTGCCAGCAGGTTACAGGGGATCACTGAAGCTTTCTTT.

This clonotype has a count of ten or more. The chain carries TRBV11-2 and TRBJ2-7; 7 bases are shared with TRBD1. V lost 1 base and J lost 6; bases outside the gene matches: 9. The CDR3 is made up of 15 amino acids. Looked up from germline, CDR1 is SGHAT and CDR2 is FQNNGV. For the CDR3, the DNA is TGTGCCAGCAGCTTAGTTTCGGACAGGTTTGGCGAGCAGTACTTC. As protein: CASSLVSDRFGEQYF.

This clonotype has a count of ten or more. The CDR3 loop is CASSPGTGEVQPQHF. DNA of the CDR3: TGTGCCAGCTCACCAGGGACAGGGGAGGTTCAGCCCCAGCATTTT. The V gene is TRBV18, the J gene TRBJ1-5; 10 bases agree with TRBD1. V lost 2 bases and J lost 6; bases outside the gene matches: 4. Looked up from germline, CDR1 is KGHSH and CDR2 is LQKENI. There are 15 residues in the CDR3.

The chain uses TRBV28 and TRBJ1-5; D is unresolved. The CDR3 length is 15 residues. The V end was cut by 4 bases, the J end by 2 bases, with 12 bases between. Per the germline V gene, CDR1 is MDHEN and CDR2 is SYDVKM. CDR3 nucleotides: TGTGCCAGCAGTTCTAATCGTCAGGGCAATCAGCCCCAGCATTTT. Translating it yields CASSSNRQGNQPQHF. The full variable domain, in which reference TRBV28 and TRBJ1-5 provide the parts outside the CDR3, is DVKVTQSSRYLVKRTGEKVFLECVQDMDHENMFWYRQDPGLGLRLIYFSYDVKMKEKGDIPEGYSVSREKKERFSLILESASTNQTSMYLCASSSNRQGNQPQHFGDGTRLSIL.

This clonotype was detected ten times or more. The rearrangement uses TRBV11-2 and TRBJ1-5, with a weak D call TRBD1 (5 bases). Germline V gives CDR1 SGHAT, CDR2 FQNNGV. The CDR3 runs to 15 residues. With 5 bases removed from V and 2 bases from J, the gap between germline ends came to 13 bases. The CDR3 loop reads CASSLLPGGNQPQHF. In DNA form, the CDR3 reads TGTGCCAGCAGCCTCTTACCGGGGGGCAATCAGCCCCAGCATTTT.

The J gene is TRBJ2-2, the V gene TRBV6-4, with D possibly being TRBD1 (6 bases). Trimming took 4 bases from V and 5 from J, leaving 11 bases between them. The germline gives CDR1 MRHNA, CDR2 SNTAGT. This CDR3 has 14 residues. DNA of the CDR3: TGTGCCAGCAGTGGGACAGATGAAACCGGGGAGCTGTTTTTT. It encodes CASSGTDETGELFF.

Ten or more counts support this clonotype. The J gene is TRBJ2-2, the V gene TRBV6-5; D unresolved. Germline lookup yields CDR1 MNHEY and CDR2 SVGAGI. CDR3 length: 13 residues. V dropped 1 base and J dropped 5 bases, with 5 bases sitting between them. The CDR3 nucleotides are TGTGCCAGCAGTTACTTGGTTACCGGGGAGCTGTTTTTT. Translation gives CASSYLVTGELFF.

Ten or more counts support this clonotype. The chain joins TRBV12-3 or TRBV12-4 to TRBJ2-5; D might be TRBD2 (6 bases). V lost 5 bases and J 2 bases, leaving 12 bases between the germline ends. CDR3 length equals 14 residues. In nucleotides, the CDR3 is TGTGCCAGCAGTCCGACTAGGCCTCAAGAGACCCAGTACTTC. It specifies CASSPTRPQETQYF.

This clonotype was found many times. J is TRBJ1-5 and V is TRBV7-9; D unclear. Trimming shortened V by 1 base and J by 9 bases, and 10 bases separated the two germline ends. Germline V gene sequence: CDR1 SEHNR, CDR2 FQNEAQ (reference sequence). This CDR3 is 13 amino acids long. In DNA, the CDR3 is TGTGCCAGCAGCTTAGAGGGTCTGTCGCCCCAGCATTTT. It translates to CASSLEGLSPQHF.

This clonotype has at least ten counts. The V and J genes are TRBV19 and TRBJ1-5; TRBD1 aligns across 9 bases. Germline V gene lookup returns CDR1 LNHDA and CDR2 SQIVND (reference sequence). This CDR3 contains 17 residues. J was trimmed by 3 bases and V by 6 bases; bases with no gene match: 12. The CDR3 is CASSIGTGPLFNQPQHF. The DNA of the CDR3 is TGTGCCAGTAGCATTGGGACAGGGCCTCTATTCAATCAGCCCCAGCATTTT.

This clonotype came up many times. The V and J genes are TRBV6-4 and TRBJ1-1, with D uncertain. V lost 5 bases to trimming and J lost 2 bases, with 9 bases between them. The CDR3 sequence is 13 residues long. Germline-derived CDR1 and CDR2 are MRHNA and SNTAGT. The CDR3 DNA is TGTGCCAGCAGTACAGAAGAAAACACTGAAGCTTTCTTT. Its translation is CASSTEENTEAFF.

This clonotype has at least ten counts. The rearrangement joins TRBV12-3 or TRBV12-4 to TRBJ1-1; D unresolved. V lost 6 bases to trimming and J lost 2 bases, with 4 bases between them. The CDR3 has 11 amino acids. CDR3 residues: CASRDNTEAFF. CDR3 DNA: TGTGCCAGCAGAGATAACACTGAAGCTTTCTTT.

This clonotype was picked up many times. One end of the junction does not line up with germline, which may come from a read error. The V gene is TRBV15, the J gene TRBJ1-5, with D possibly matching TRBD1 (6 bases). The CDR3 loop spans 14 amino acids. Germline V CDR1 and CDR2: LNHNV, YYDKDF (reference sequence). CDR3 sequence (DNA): TGTGCCACCAGCGGAGAGGGGGGCGGGCAGCCCCAGCATTTT. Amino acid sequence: CATSGEGGGQPQHF.

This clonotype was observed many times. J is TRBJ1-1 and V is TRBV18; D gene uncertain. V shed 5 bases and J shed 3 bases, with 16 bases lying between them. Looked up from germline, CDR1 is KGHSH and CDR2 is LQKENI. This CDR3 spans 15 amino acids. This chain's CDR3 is CASSFRTGSYTEAFF. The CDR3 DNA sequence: TGTGCCAGCTCATTCCGGACCGGTTCGTACACTGAAGCTTTCTTT.

The CDR3 DNA sequence: TGTGCCAGCTCACTCTGGGACAGCTATGGCTACACCTTC. It specifies CASSLWDSYGYTF. This rearrangement joins TRBV18 to TRBJ1-2; 7 bases are a match to TRBD1. Germline lookup yields CDR1 KGHSH and CDR2 LQKENI. The J segment lost 4 bases and the V segment lost 4 bases, leaving 3 bases of the junction unmatched. This CDR3 has 13 residues. The whole variable domain, filled in from reference TRBV18 and TRBJ1-2, reads NAGVMQNPRHLVRRRGQEARLRCSPMKGHSHVYWYRQLPEEGLKFMVYLQKENIIDESGMPKERFSAEFPKEGPSILRIQQVVRGDSAAYFCASSLWDSYGYTFGSGTRLTVV.

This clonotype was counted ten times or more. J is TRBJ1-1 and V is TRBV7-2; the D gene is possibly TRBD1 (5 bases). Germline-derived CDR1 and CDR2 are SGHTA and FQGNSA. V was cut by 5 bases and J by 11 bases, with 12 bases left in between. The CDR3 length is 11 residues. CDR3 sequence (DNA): TGTGCCAGCAGCGCCCTCTCAGGGGCTTTCTTT. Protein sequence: CASSALSGAFF.

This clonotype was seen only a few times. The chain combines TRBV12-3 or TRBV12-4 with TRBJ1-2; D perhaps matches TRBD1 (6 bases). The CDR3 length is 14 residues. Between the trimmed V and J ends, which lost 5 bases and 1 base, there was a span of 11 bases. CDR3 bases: TGTGCCAGCAGTACCGGACAGATTAACTATGGCTACACCTTC. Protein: CASSTGQINYGYTF.

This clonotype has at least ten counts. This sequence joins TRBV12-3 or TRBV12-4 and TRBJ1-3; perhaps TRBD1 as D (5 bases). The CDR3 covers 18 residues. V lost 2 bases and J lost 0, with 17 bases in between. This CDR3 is CASSLFGAVLSSGNTIYF. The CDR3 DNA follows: TGTGCCAGCAGTTTATTCGGGGCCGTACTCAGCTCTGGAAACACCATATATTTT.

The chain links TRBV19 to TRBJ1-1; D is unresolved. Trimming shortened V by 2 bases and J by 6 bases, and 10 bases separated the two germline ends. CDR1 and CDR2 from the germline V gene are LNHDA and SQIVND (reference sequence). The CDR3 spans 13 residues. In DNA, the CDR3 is TGTGCCAGTAGTATAAGTGCCCAGCCTGAAGCTTTCTTT. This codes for CASSISAQPEAFF.

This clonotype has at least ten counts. The CDR3 reads CASSSDREAMNTEAFF. The CDR3 DNA follows: TGTGCCAGCAGTTCGGACAGGGAAGCAATGAACACTGAAGCTTTCTTT. The gene calls are TRBV28 and TRBJ1-1, with TRBD1 matching over 8 bases. Per the germline V gene, CDR1 is MDHEN and CDR2 is SYDVKM. The CDR3 has 16 residues. V shed 4 bases, J shed 0 bases, and the junction held 7 bases outside the gene matches.

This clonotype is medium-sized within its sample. CDR3 coding DNA: TGTGCCAGCACCGTCGGGCCTGGGCCCCAGCATTTT. Its translation: CASTVGPGPQHF. The chain is built from TRBV6-6 and TRBJ1-5; D is unclear. The CDR3 runs to 12 residues. CDR1 and CDR2 from the germline V gene are MNHNY and SVGAGI (reference sequence). V shed 7 bases and J shed 9 bases, with 13 bases lying between them.

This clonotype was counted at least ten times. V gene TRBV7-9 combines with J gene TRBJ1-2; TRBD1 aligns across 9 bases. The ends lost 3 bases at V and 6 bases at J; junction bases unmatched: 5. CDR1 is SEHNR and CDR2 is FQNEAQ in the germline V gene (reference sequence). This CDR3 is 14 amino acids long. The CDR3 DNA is TGTGCCAGCAGCTTTTTGGGACAGGGAAATGGCTACACCTTC. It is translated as CASSFLGQGNGYTF.

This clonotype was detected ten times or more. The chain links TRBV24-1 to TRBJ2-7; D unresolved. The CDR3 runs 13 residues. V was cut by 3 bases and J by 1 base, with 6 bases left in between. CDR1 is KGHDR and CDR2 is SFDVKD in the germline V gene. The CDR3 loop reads CATSDRQSYEQYF. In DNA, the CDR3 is TGTGCCACCAGTGATAGGCAGTCCTACGAGCAGTACTTC.

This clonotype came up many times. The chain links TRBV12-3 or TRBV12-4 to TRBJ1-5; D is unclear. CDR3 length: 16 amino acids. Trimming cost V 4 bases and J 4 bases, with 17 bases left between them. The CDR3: CASSYSMGSANQPQHF. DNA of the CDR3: TGTGCCAGCAGTTACTCAATGGGGTCGGCAAATCAGCCCCAGCATTTT.

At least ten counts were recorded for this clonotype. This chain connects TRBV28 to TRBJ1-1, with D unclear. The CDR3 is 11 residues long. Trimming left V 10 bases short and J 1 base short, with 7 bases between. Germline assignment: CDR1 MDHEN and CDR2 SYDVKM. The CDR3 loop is CATVRNTEAFF. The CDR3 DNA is TGTGCCACCGTGCGGAACACTGAAGCTTTCTTT.